The rows below give T cell receptor beta chains drawn from one sample of a study of identical twins. TCRdb passed the 5' RACE reads through MiXCR, listing each CDR3 protein once. The top ten hold around 13% of the sample, which has hundreds of thousands of distinct CDR3 sequences, about 20% seen once. This sample also appeared in a second study, on T cells expressing NK-cell markers.

Specimen: PBMCs. These receptors originate from a woman aged 18-30 years in good health. CDR3s include the opening cysteine and the closing phenylalanine or tryptophan. Fields, in order: V gene, D gene, J gene, clone size, CDR3 protein, CDR3 DNA. A D gene is named only where the DNA matches it firmly. Clone sizes are given selectively: once, few, many, or a class where the clone is expanded.

TRBV20-1	TRBD1	TRBJ1-5	.	CSAGGQGNQPQHF	TGCAGTGCTGGGGGACAGGGCAATCAGCCCCAGCATTTT
TRBV5-1	TRBD1	TRBJ1-2	few	CASSKMTGIDYGYTF	TGCGCCAGCAGCAAGATGACAGGGATAGACTATGGCTACACCTTC
TRBV11-2	.	TRBJ2-5	few	CASSLDRLVFGETQYF	TGTGCCAGCAGCTTAGATCGTCTGGTCTTCGGGGAGACCCAGTACTTC
TRBV4-3	.	TRBJ1-5	.	CASSQVPNQPQHF	TGCGCCAGCAGCCAAGTGCCGAATCAGCCCCAGCATTTT
TRBV6-1	TRBD2	TRBJ2-1	few	CASKPGLANNEQFF	TGTGCCAGCAAACCGGGACTAGCGAATAATGAGCAGTTCTTC
TRBV11-2	.	TRBJ2-6	.	CASIRLGRRSGANVLTF	TGTGCCAGCATTCGATTGGGTCGCAGGTCAGGGGCCAACGTCCTGACTTTC
TRBV7-2	TRBD1	TRBJ2-7	many	CASSSRQGEYEQYF	TGTGCCAGCAGTTCCCGACAGGGGGAATACGAGCAGTACTTC
TRBV5-6	.	TRBJ2-3	.	CASSLVLVTDTQYF	TGTGCCAGCAGCTTGGTCCTAGTCACAGATACGCAGTATTTT
TRBV14	.	TRBJ1-6	few	CASSQDGNRGSPLHF	TGTGCCAGCAGCCAAGACGGGAACAGAGGTTCACCCCTCCACTTT
TRBV5-1	.	TRBJ2-7	few	CASGTRSYEQYF	TGCGCCAGCGGCACAAGGTCCTACGAGCAGTACTTC
TRBV25-1	TRBD1	TRBJ2-7	few	CASSGLGTGSSYEQYF	TGTGCCAGCAGTGGGCTAGGGACAGGCTCCTCCTACGAGCAGTACTTC
TRBV6-2/TRBV6-3	TRBD1	TRBJ1-3	.	CASSSSRGSLSGNTIYF	TGTGCCAGCAGTTCCTCCAGGGGGAGTCTCTCTGGAAACACCATATATTTT
TRBV7-9	.	TRBJ2-7	.	CASSLAPTDTYEQYF	TGTGCCAGCAGCTTAGCCCCGACTGATACCTACGAGCAGTACTTC
TRBV6-1	TRBD2	TRBJ2-3	few	CASRRLAGTDTQYF	TGTGCCAGCAGAAGACTAGCGGGCACAGATACGCAGTATTTT
TRBV20-1	.	TRBJ2-1	.	CSARDLDSFNEQFF	TGCAGTGCTAGAGATCTGGACTCCTTCAATGAGCAGTTCTTC
TRBV5-1	.	TRBJ2-7	.	CASSSGRGFEQYF	TGCGCCAGCAGCTCCGGACGAGGGTTCGAGCAGTACTTC
TRBV28	.	TRBJ1-4	few	CASSQKIQAGEKLFF	TGTGCCAGCAGCCAAAAAATCCAGGCGGGTGAAAAACTGTTTTTT
TRBV20-1	TRBD1	TRBJ2-1	.	CSAIRDSYNEQFF	TGCAGTGCTATCCGGGACAGTTACAATGAGCAGTTCTTC
TRBV4-2	TRBD2	TRBJ2-3	few	CASSQDTGGRTDTQYF	TGTGCCAGCAGCCAAGATACGGGAGGGAGGACAGATACGCAGTATTTT
TRBV5-1	.	TRBJ2-4	.	CASSDDSKNIQYF	TGCGCCAGCAGCGACGACAGTAAAAACATTCAGTACTTC
TRBV7-9	TRBD2	TRBJ2-5	.	CASSSTGLAGWAQYF	TGTGCCAGCAGCTCCACCGGATTAGCGGGGTGGGCCCAGTACTTC
TRBV12-3/TRBV12-4	.	TRBJ1-5	.	CASSFGGFSNQPQHF	TGTGCCAGCAGTTTTGGGGGATTTAGCAATCAGCCCCAGCATTTT
TRBV5-1	.	TRBJ1-2	.	CASSFRVGDNYGYTF	TGCGCCAGCAGCTTTCGTGTTGGGGATAACTATGGCTACACCTTC
TRBV27	TRBD2	TRBJ2-7	.	CASSLAGAGEQYF	TGTGCCAGCAGTTTAGCGGGAGCGGGCGAGCAGTACTTC
TRBV6-1	.	TRBJ1-5	few	CASSPKSGQPQHF	TGTGCCAGCAGTCCTAAGTCTGGACAGCCCCAGCATTTT
TRBV3-1	TRBD2	TRBJ2-7	.	CASRKGLAVGEQYF	TGTGCCAGCCGCAAGGGACTAGCGGTGGGAGAGCAGTACTTC
TRBV5-1	.	TRBJ2-3	.	CASSLWEPSTDTQYF	TGCGCCAGCAGCTTATGGGAACCCAGCACAGATACGCAGTATTTT
TRBV5-1	.	TRBJ2-1	.	CASSAGNEQFF	TGCGCCAGCAGCGCGGGTAATGAGCAGTTCTTC
TRBV14	.	TRBJ2-2	.	CASSQWRDTGELFF	TGTGCCAGCAGCCAATGGCGGGACACCGGGGAGCTGTTTTTT
TRBV20-1	.	TRBJ1-2	few	CSAHLMANYGYTF	TGCAGTGCCCACTTGATGGCCAACTATGGCTACACCTTC
TRBV2	TRBD1	TRBJ2-6	.	CAGSMDRGTAGANVLTF	TGTGCCGGGTCAATGGACAGGGGTACAGCTGGGGCCAACGTCCTGACTTTC
TRBV9	TRBD2	TRBJ2-2	few	CATSGASTGELFF	TGTGCCACTAGCGGGGCGAGCACCGGGGAGCTGTTTTTT
TRBV12-3/TRBV12-4	.	TRBJ2-1	many	CASSLGVNEQFF	TGTGCCAGCAGCTTGGGGGTCAATGAGCAGTTCTTC
TRBV7-8	TRBD2	TRBJ2-7	few	CASSSASGNPSNYEQYF	TGTGCCAGCAGCTCCGCGAGCGGGAACCCTTCGAACTACGAGCAGTACTTC
TRBV23-1	.	TRBJ2-7	.	CASSQSEGSVGKIGEQYF	TGCGCCAGCAGTCAATCGGAGGGGAGCGTAGGGAAAATAGGCGAGCAGTACTTC